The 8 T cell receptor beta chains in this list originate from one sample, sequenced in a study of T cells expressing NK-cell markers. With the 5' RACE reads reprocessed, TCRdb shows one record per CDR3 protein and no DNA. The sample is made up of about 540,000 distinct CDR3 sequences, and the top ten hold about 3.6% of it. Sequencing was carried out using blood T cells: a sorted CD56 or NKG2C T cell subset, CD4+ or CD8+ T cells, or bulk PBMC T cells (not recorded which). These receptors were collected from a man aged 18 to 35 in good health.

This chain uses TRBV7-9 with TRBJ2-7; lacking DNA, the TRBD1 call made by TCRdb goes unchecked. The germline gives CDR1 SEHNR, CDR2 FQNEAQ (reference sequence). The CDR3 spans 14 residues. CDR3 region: CASSPRDASYEQYF.

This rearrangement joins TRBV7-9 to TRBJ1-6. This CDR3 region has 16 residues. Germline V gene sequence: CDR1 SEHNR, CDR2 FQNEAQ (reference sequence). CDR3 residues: CASSFRTVSYNSPLHF.

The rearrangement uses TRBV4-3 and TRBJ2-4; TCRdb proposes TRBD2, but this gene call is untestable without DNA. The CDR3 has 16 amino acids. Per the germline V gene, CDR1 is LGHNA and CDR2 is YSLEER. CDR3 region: CASSQGGPSPSNIQYF.

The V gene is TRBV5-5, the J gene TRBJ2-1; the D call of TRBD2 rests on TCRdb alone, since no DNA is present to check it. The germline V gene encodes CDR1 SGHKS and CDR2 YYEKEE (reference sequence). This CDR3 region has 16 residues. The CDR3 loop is CASSAGSQRIYNEQFF.

The CDR3 loop reads CSADLGTINEQFF. This sequence joins TRBV20-1 and TRBJ2-1; TCRdb selects TRBD1, and the lack of DNA leaves this call unchecked. There are 13 residues in the CDR3. Germline lookup yields CDR1 DFQATT and CDR2 SNEGSKA (reference sequence).

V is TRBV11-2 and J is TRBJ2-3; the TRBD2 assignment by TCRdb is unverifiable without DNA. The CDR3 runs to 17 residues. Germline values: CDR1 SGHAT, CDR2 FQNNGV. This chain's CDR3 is CASSFLRPGLGGDTQYF.

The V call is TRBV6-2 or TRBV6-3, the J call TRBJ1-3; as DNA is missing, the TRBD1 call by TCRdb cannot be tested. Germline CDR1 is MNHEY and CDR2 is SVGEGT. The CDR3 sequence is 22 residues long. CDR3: CASSYSTITGTGTDSTGNTIYF.

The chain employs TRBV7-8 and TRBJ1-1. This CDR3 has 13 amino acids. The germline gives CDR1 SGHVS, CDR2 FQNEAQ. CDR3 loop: CASSPGGASEAFF.